This TCR beta chain was identified in a study of cytomegalovirus exposure and HLA in healthy donors. The PCR employed 60 Vbeta primers together with 13 Jbeta primers. Using immunoSEQ multiplex PCR, the repertoire was profiled, and TCRdb retains in-frame clones only, with some absent. The repertoire holds 250,000 to 350,000 clones, with about nine tenths as singletons. The trim removed 0 bases at V and 6 bases at J, leaving 0 bases unmatched. Per germline, CDR1 SGHRS and CDR2 YFSETQ. This CDR3 is built from 15 residues. This chain uses TRBV5-1 with TRBJ2-1; 13 bases agree with TRBD2. Sample: PBMCs. This clonotype was sampled from a man in his forties or fifties in good health and CMV-seropositive. Here the CDR3 DNA reads TGCGCCAGCAGCTTGGGGACTAGCGGGAGCAATGAGCAGTTCTTC. Its translation: CASSLGTSGSNEQFF.